This TCR beta chain is drawn from a study of blood T cells in healthy people across ages. Whole-study results and caveats: Changes in expanded clonotypes were possibly confounded, as the CMV status of donors was unknown.

The second PCR ran about 6 to 11 cycles with a sample-barcoded 5' primer and J-beta primers. Each CDR3 protein is one row after TCRdb ran MiXCR on the 5' RACE reads. The table lists over 950,000 distinct CDR3 sequences, 45% to 60% of them singletons, with 20% to 25% in the top ten. Concerning this clonotype: Its specificity is unknown.

The CDR3 runs to 15 residues. Per the germline V gene, CDR1 is GTSNPN and CDR2 is SVGIG (reference sequence). The chain uses TRBV30 and TRBJ2-7, with D unclear. Matching the DNA end better, TRBJ2-5 makes the J call doubtful. Input material: blood. This receptor was obtained from a woman aged 55-75 years in good health. In DNA, the CDR3 is TGTGCCTGGAGTGTGTTCGGGTTCCGGGCAAAGACCCAGTACTTC. This gives the protein CAWSVFGFRAKTQYF.